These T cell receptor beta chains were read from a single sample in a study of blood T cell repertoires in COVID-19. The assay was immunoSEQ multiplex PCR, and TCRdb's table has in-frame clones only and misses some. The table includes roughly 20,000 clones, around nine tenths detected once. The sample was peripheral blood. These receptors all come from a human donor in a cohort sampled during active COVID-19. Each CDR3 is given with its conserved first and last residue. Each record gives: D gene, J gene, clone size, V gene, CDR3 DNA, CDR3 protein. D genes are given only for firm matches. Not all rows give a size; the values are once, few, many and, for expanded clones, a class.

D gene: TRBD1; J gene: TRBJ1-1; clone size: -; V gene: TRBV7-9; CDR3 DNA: TGTGCCAGCACCCGGACAGGGGTGACTGAAGCTTTCTTT; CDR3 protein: CASTRTGVTEAFF
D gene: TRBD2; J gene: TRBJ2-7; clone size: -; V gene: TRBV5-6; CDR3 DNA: TGTGCCAGCAGCCCGTGGACTAGCGGGAGGCCACGGTACGAGCAGTACTTC; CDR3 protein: CASSPWTSGRPRYEQYF
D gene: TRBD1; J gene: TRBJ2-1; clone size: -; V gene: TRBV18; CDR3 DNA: TGTGCCAGCTCACCAGGGGGACCAGGGGGCTTAAATGAGCAGTTCTTC; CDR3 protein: CASSPGGPGGLNEQFF
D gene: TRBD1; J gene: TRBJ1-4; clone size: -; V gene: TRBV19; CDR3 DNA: TGTGCCAGTAGTAGAACAGGGGTCGCCCGGATAAGAAATGAAAAACTGTTTTTT; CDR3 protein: CASSRTGVARIRNEKLFF
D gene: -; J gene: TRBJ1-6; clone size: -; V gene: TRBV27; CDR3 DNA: TGTGCCAGCAGACCGGGACACGATAATTCACCCCTCCACTTT; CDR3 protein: CASRPGHDNSPLHF
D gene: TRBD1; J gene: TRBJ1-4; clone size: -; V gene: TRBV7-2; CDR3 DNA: TGTGCCAGCAGCTTAGTCGGTCAGGGGGCGCACGAAAAACTGTTTTTT; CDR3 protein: CASSLVGQGAHEKLFF
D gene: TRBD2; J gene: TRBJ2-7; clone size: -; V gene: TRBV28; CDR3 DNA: TGTGCCAGCCACCCAACCAGCGGGAGTTCCGAGCAGTACTTC; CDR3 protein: CASHPTSGSSEQYF
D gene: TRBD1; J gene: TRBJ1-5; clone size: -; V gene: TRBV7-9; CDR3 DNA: TGTGCCAGCAGCTCCGGGACAGGGGATCGGCCCCAGCATTTT; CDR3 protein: CASSSGTGDRPQHF
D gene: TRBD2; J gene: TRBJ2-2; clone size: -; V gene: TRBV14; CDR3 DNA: TGTGCCAGCCTCCCTAGCGGGATTTGGACCGGGGAGCTGTTTTTT; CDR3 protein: CASLPSGIWTGELFF
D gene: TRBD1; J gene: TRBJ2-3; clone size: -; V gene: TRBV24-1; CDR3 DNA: TGTGCCACCAGTGGGACAGGGTTAGATACGCAGTATTTT; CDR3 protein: CATSGTGLDTQYF
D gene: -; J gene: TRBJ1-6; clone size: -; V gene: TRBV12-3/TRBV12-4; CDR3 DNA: TGTGCCAGCAGTCCGGGGACATCGCTACACTTT; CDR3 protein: CASSPGTSLHF
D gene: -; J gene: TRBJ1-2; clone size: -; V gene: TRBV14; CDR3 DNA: TGTGCCAGCAGCACCACAGCTAACTATGGCTACACCTTC; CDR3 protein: CASSTTANYGYTF
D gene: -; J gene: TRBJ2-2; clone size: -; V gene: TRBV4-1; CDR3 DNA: TGCGCCAGCAGCCAACAGCAAACGTCCGGGGGGGAGCTGTTTTTT; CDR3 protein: CASSQQQTSGGELFF
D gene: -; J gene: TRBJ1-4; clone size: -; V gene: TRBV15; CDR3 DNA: TGTGCCACCGGATACAGGGCTAGGGCTAATGAAAAACTGTTTTTT; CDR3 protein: CATGYRARANEKLFF
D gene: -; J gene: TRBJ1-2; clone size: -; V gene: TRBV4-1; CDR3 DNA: TGCGCCAGCAGCCAAGTCCCGGGATACTATGGCTACACCTTC; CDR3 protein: CASSQVPGYYGYTF
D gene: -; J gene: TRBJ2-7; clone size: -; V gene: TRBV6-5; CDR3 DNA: TGTGCCAGCAGAACCCGGGTCGACGAGCAGTACTTC; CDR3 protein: CASRTRVDEQYF
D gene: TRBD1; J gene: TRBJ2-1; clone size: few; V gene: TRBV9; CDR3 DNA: TGTGCCAGCAGTGCGAGGTGGGGACAGGGGGTCGATGAGCAGTTCTTC; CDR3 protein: CASSARWGQGVDEQFF
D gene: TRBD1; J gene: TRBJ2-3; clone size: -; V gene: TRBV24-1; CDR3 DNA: TGTGCCACCAGTGATCGAACCGGACAGGGGAGGTCGGATACGCAGTATTTT; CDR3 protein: CATSDRTGQGRSDTQYF
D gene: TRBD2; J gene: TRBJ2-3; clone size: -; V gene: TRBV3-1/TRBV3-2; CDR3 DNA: TGTGCCAGCAGCCAGACCCTAGCGGGGGCTAGCACAGATACGCAGTATTTT; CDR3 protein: CASSQTLAGASTDTQYF
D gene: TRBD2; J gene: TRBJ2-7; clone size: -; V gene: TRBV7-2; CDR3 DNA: TGTGCCAGCAGCGCTAGCGGGAACTCCTACGAGCAGTACTTC; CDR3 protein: CASSASGNSYEQYF
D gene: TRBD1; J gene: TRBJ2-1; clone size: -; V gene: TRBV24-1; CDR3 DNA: TGTGCCACCAGACCGGGACAGGGTGCCTACAATGAGCAGTTCTTC; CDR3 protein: CATRPGQGAYNEQFF
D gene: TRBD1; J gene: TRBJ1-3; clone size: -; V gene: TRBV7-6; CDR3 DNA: TGTGCCAGCAGCCCTAGGGGACAGGGAGCGGGAAACACCATATATTTT; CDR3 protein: CASSPRGQGAGNTIYF
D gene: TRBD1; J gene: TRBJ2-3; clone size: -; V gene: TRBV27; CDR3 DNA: TGTGCCAGCAGTCCCAGCTTTGCAGGGGGTATAGGGGATACGCAGTATTTT; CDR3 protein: CASSPSFAGGIGDTQYF
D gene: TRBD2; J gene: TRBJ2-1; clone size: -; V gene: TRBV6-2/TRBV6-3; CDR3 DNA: TGTGCCAGCAGTTACTCGAGCGGGAGTTCGGGCAATGAGCAGTTCTTC; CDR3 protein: CASSYSSGSSGNEQFF
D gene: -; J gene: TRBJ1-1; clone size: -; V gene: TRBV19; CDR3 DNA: TGTGCCAGTAGTTGGCGGGAGAACACTGAAGCTTTCTTT; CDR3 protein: CASSWRENTEAFF
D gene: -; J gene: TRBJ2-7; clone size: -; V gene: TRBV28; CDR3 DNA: TGTGCCAGCAGTTTACCCGGCGAGGTTTACGAGCAGTACTTC; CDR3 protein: CASSLPGEVYEQYF
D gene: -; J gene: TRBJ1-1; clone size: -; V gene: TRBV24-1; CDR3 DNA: TGTGCCACCAGTGATGGGGGGTCGAGGGCTTTCTTT; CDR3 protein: CATSDGGSRAFF
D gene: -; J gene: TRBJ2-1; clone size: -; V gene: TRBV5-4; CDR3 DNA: TGTGCCAGCAGAGGAGGAGGCTACAATGAGCAGTTCTTC; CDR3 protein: CASRGGGYNEQFF
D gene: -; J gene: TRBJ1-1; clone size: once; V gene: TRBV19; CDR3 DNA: TGTGCCAGTAGTAAACGGTCGGTGGTCCCTGAAGCTTTCTTT; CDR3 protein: CASSKRSVVPEAFF
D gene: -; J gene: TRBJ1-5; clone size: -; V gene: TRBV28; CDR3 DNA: TGTGCCAGCAGTTTAGCCGAGTCGCCCCAGCATTTT; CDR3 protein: CASSLAESPQHF
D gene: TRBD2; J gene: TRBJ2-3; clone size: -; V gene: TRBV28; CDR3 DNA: TGTGCCAGCAGTTTTTCGCGGACTAGCGGGGCTAGCACAGATACGCAGTATTTT; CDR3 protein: CASSFSRTSGASTDTQYF
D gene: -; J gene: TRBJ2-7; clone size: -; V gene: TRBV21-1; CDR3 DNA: TGTGCCAGCAGCACAAGTCCCCGGGAGCTCGAGCAGTACTTC; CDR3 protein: CASSTSPRELEQYF
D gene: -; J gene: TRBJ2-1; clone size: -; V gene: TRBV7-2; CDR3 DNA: TGTGCCAGCAGCCCATCTAGAGGTGAGCAGTTCTTC; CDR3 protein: CASSPSRGEQFF
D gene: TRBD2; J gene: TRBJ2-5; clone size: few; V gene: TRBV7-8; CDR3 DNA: TGTGCCAGCAGCTCCCAGACTAGCGCCGGGGTAGAGACCCAGTACTTC; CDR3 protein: CASSSQTSAGVETQYF
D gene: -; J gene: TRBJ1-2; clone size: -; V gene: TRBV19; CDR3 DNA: TGTGCCAGTAGTATCCGGACAGCTCCTAACTATGGCTACACCTTC; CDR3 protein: CASSIRTAPNYGYTF
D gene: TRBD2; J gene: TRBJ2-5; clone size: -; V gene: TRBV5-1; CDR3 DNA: TGCGCCAGCAACCGGGGACTAGCGGGGCAAGGAGAGACCCAGTACTTC; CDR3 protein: CASNRGLAGQGETQYF
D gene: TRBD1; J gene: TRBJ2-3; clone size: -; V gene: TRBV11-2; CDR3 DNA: TGTGCCAGCAGCTTCGGGCAGGGGGCGGGAGATACGCAGTATTTT; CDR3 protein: CASSFGQGAGDTQYF
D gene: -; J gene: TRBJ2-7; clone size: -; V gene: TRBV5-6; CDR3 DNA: TGTGCCAGCAGCTTGGTTCGACTGACTAGGGATGATCCCGAGCAGTACTTC; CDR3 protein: CASSLVRLTRDDPEQYF
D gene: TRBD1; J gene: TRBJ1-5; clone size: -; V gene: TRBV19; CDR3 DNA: TGTGCCAGTAGTACGACAGGGGGCAGCAATCAGCCCCAGCATTTT; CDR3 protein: CASSTTGGSNQPQHF
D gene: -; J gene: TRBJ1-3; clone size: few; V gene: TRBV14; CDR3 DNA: TGTGCCAGCAGCCCCCTGGGGCCTGGAAACACCATATATTTT; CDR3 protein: CASSPLGPGNTIYF
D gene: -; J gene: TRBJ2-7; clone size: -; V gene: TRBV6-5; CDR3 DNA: TGTGCCAGCAGTTACTCGGGCCGCTCCTACGAGCAGTACTTC; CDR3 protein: CASSYSGRSYEQYF
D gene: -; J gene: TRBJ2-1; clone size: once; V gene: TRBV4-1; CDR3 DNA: TGCGCCAGCAGCCAAGCCGAGATAGAGGTGGACAATGAGCAGTTCTTC; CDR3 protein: CASSQAEIEVDNEQFF
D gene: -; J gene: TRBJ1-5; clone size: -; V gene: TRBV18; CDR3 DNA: TGTGCCAGCTCCAAGGGGGTGTCGGGCAATCAGCCCCAGCATTTT; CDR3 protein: CASSKGVSGNQPQHF
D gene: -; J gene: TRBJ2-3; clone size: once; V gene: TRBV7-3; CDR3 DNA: TGTGCCAGCAGCTTGGGGACTAGCACAGATACGCAGTATTTT; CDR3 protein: CASSLGTSTDTQYF
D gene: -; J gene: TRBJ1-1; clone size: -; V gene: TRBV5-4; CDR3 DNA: TGTGCCAGCAGCTTGAGGGGCACTGAAGCTTTCTTT; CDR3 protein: CASSLRGTEAFF
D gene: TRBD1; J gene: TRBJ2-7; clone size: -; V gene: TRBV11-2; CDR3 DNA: TGTGCCAGCAGACCGTTAATTGGCAGGGGGCTTAGGGAGCAGTACTTC; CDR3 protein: CASRPLIGRGLREQYF
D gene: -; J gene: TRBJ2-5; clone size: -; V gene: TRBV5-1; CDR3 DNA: TGCGCCAGCAGCCCCGGGACCGGGACACAAGAGACCCAGTACTTC; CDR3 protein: CASSPGTGTQETQYF
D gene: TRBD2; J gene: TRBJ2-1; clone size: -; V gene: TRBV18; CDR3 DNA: TGTGCCAGCTCAGTGTCGGGAGGATATAATGAGCAGTTCTTC; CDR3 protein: CASSVSGGYNEQFF
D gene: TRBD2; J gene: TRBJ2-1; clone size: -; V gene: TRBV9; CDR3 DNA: TGTGCCAGCAGCGTAGGAACGGGAGGGGTCTACAATGAGCAGTTCTTC; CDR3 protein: CASSVGTGGVYNEQFF
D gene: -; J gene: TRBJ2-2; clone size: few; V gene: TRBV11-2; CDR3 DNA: TGTGCCAGCACCTTAACTACGAACACCGGGGAGCTGTTTTTT; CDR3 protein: CASTLTTNTGELFF
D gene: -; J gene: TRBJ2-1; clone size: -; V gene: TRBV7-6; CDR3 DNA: TGTGCCAGCAGCACTAGCGTGGTGGGGGGGCCCTTCAATGAGCAGTTCTTC; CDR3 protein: CASSTSVVGGPFNEQFF
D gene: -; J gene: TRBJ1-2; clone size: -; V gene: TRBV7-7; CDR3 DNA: TGTGCCAGCAGCTTTAAAAGGGGGAGACCTTATGGCTACACCTTC; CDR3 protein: CASSFKRGRPYGYTF
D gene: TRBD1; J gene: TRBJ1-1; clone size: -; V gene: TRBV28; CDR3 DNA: TGTGCCAGCAGTCACAGGGGGGGCACTGAAGCTTTCTTT; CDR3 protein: CASSHRGGTEAFF
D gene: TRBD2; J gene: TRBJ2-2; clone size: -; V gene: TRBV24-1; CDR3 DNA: TGTGCCACCAGTGATTTGAGCGGGGCCACCCTGGGGGCCGGGGAGCTGTTTTTT; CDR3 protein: CATSDLSGATLGAGELFF
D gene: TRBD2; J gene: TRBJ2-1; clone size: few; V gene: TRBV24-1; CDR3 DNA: TGTGCCACCAGTCCCGGGACTATCCACAATGAGCAGTTCTTC; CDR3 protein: CATSPGTIHNEQFF
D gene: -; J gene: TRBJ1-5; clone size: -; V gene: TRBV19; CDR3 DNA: TGTGCCAGTAGTTACCAGGGCGGGGGTCAGCCCCAGCATTTT; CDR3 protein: CASSYQGGGQPQHF
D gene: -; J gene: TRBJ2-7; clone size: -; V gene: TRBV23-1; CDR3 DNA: TGCGCCAGCAGTCAAAACAGGGAACCCTACGAGCAGTACTTC; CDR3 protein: CASSQNREPYEQYF
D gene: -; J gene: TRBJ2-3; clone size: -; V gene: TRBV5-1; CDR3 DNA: TGCGCCAGCAGCTCTGAAGGGGCCGCGGGGGATACGCAGTATTTT; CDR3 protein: CASSSEGAAGDTQYF
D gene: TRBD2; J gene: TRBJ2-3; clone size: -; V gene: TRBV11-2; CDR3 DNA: TGTGCCAGCAGCTTAGGCCTAGCGGGAGGTCTCGACACAGATACGCAGTATTTT; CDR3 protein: CASSLGLAGGLDTDTQYF